Following are 6 T cell receptor beta chains from one sample sequenced in a study of T cell responses to AZD1222 COVID-19 vaccine. Method: immunoSEQ multiplex PCR; TCRdb's copy keeps in-frame clones and lacks some. The repertoire holds tens of thousands of clones, with over 80% as singletons. The specimen was peripheral blood, collected on day 0 of AZD1222 vaccination. The receptors shown here come from an adult in good health.

The CDR3 DNA reads TGTGCCAGCTCACCACTGACAGGACCCTACGAGCAGTACTTC. Its translation is CASSPLTGPYEQYF. This chain uses TRBV18 with TRBJ2-7; D may be TRBD1 (6 bases). This CDR3 contains 14 residues. Germline V lookup: CDR1 KGHSH, CDR2 LQKENI. Trimming shortened V by 1 base and J by 2 bases, and 9 bases separated the two germline ends.

The chain joins TRBV18 to TRBJ1-5, with 9 bases matching TRBD1. Germline V gene data show CDR1 as KGHSH and CDR2 as LQKENI. The CDR3 is 15 residues long. The V gene end was trimmed by 5 bases and the J gene end by 2 bases; junction bases not matched to a gene: 4. In DNA, the CDR3 is TGTGCCAGCTCATGGGGACAGGGAGGCAATCAGCCCCAGCATTTT. Residues: CASSWGQGGNQPQHF. The full variable domain, in which reference TRBV18 and TRBJ1-5 provide the parts outside the CDR3, is NAGVMQNPRHLVRRRGQEARLRCSPMKGHSHVYWYRQLPEEGLKFMVYLQKENIIDESGMPKERFSAEFPKEGPSILRIQQVVRGDSAAYFCASSWGQGGNQPQHFGDGTRLSIL.

J is TRBJ2-7 and V is TRBV15; D ambiguous. The CDR3 has 14 amino acids. Trimming stripped 0 bases from V and 0 bases from J, with 6 bases between. CDR1 and CDR2 from the germline V gene are LNHNV and YYDKDF (reference sequence). In DNA form, the CDR3 reads TGTGCCACCAGCAGAGAAGGGATCTCCTACGAGCAGTACTTC. Its translation: CATSREGISYEQYF.

The chain employs TRBV4-3 and TRBJ2-5, with D possibly being TRBD1 (6 bases). Germline V CDR1 and CDR2: LGHNA, YSLEER. Trimming took off 1 base at V and 4 bases at J, with 13 bases between the two ends. The CDR3 is 15 residues long. CDR3 residues: CASSQGAGAGETQYF. The CDR3 DNA follows: TGCGCCAGCAGCCAAGGAGCAGGGGCGGGAGAGACCCAGTACTTC.

V and J are TRBV29-1 and TRBJ1-2; the D is unclear. Germline V lookup: CDR1 SQVTM, CDR2 ANQGSEA. This CDR3 region has 11 residues. V was clipped by 2 bases and J by 4 bases, with 5 bases between them. For the CDR3, the DNA is TGCAGCGTTGAATCTCGCTATGGCTACACCTTC. It translates to CSVESRYGYTF.

The chain couples TRBV6-1 to TRBJ1-6; D ambiguous. The CDR3 is made up of 13 amino acids. Trimming pared 1 base from V and 8 bases from J, leaving 6 bases between. Germline V gene lookup returns CDR1 MNHNS and CDR2 SASEGT. This CDR3 is CASSEVRDSPLHF. DNA for the CDR3: TGTGCCAGCAGTGAAGTCAGAGATTCACCCCTCCACTTT.